What follows is one T cell receptor (beta chain) and its context. With 5 bases clipped from V and 1 base from J, the junction kept 1 base outside the gene matches. Per germline, CDR1 MNHEY and CDR2 SVGAGI. This CDR3 is 14 amino acids long. This entry is derived from a study of blood T cell repertoires in COVID-19. Study in general: Samples taken during acute and convalescent COVID-19 were collected in the United States, Italy and Spain. PBMCs, B-cell-depleted T cells, or T cells were the source of the cDNA or gDNA that made up the material.

The authors' processing: Amplification from reference gene primers served as the basis for estimated nucleated cell counts. The method was immunoSEQ multiplex PCR; TCRdb's version includes in-frame clones alone and lacks a portion of them. V, J and clone size reflect that table, while D and trimming were determined from the DNA. The sample consists of around 68,000 clones, around four fifths of them appearing once. The chain uses TRBV6-5 and TRBJ1-5, with 8 bases identical to TRBD1. The receptor's source is a woman aged 50 to 65 with acute or convalescent COVID-19. Sequencing was done on a sample of peripheral blood. The CDR3 bases are TGTGCCAGCAGTAGGGACAGGAGCAATCAGCCCCAGCATTTT. This sequence encodes CASSRDRSNQPQHF.